This passage covers 22 T cell receptor beta chains from one sample sequenced in a study of post-analysis software for immune sequencing data. These receptors' antigens are unknown. Overall study findings and caveats: Patients used five TRBV segments, including TRBV5-6, TRBV5-1 and TRBV20-1, more often than controls.

Libraries were made from TCR beta cDNA, and they carried unique molecular identifiers. In TCRdb, the PCR reads were re-called with MiXCR into one record per CDR3 protein. The sample holds approximately 770,000 distinct CDR3 sequences; around 42% are singletons and the top ten take just under 5%. The sample was blood. These receptors all stem from a girl aged 5 to 17 with multiple sclerosis.

The chain combines TRBV7-8 with TRBJ2-1, with D perhaps TRBD1 or TRBD2 (5 bases each). Germline V gene sequence: CDR1 SGHVS, CDR2 FQNEAQ. V lost 5 bases and J 9 bases, leaving 17 bases between the germline ends. The CDR3 consists of 14 residues. Written as DNA, the CDR3 is TGTGCCAGCAGCCGGATCATAGGGACGGCTGAGCAGTTCTTC. Residues: CASSRIIGTAEQFF.

The gene calls are TRBV4-2 and TRBJ2-3; 12 nucleotides align to TRBD2. There are 15 residues in the CDR3. Germline V CDR1 and CDR2: LGHNA, YNFKEQ. V trimming: 3 bases; J trimming: 11 bases; junction bases outside the gene matches: 9. DNA for the CDR3: TGTGCCAGCAGCCAGGGCTCGGAACTAGCGGGAGGGCAGTATTTT. It yields the protein CASSQGSELAGGQYF.

The V and J genes are TRBV3-1 and TRBJ2-3; D may correspond to TRBD1 or TRBD2 (5 bases each). Germline V gene sequence: CDR1 LGHDT, CDR2 YNNKEL (reference sequence). The V and J ends lost 6 bases and 6 bases respectively, with 19 bases between them. This CDR3 spans 15 amino acids. The CDR3 region has the DNA TGTGCCAGCAGGCCTCACGGGGCTCGCGAGGATACGCAGTATTTT. Protein sequence: CASRPHGAREDTQYF.

The sample holds a few counts of this clonotype. The rearrangement joins TRBV5-1 to TRBJ1-1, with D possibly being TRBD1 (5 bases). Germline CDR1 SGHRS, CDR2 YFSETQ. The CDR3 contains 14 residues. Trimming stripped 4 bases from V and 8 bases from J, with 18 bases between. In DNA, the CDR3 is TGCGCCAGCAGCACCGACGACAGCTACGACGAAGCTTTCTTT. Translated, it gives CASSTDDSYDEAFF.

The chain employs TRBV13 and TRBJ2-3; unclear D gene. Per the germline V gene, CDR1 is PRHDT and CDR2 is FYEKMQ (reference sequence). Deletions cut 4 bases from V and 5 bases from J, with 13 bases between. This CDR3 contains 14 residues. The CDR3, as DNA: TGTGCCAGCAGCTCGAAGCATCTGAGAGATACGCAGTATTTT. Translation: CASSSKHLRDTQYF.

The chain recombines TRBV27 with TRBJ2-1; TRBD2 matches at 8 bases. This CDR3 comprises 15 residues. Germline CDR1 MNHEY, CDR2 SMNVEV (reference sequence). The V and J ends lost 3 bases and 7 bases, in that order; junction bases with no gene match: 8. CDR3 sequence: CASSFQRTGGNEQFF. CDR3 sequence (DNA): TGTGCCAGCAGTTTTCAAAGAACGGGGGGGAATGAGCAGTTCTTC.

The table lists this clonotype with a few counts. V usage is TRBV28 and J usage is TRBJ1-2; D is undetermined. V lost 4 bases to trimming and J lost 4 bases, with 7 bases between them. Germline values: CDR1 MDHEN, CDR2 SYDVKM. The CDR3 sequence is 12 residues long. CDR3 nucleotides: TGTGCCAGCAGTTCCGACACCTATGGCTACACCTTC. Its translation is CASSSDTYGYTF.

This chain links TRBV7-9 with TRBJ2-7; 7 bases line up with TRBD1. This CDR3 comprises 14 residues. Germline V CDR1 and CDR2: SEHNR, FQNEAQ (reference sequence). J lost 2 bases, V lost 5 bases, and 6 bases had no gene match. CDR3 in DNA: TGTGCCAGCAGCAACAGGGGCGAAGCCTACGAGCAGTACTTC. Its protein is CASSNRGEAYEQYF.

Comment on this clonotype: At one of its ends the junction is not consistent with the germline gene, which may arise from a read error. J is TRBJ2-1 and V is TRBV5-1, with D possibly TRBD1 on 5 matching bases. From germline, CDR1 is SGHRS and CDR2 YFSETQ. The CDR3 totals 11 residues. The chain's CDR3 is CASSLGTGSIF. The CDR3 bases are TGCGCCAGCAGCTTGGGTACAGGATCGATCTTC.

This clonotype was seen more than once but under ten times. Mismatch with germline at one junction end may stem from a read error. CDR3 DNA sequence: TGTGCCAGCAGTTTGGGGGGTAGCGCTGAAGCTTTCTTT. It specifies CASSLGGSAEAFF. The chain carries TRBV5-1 and TRBJ1-1; D is perhaps TRBD1 (5 bases). CDR1 and CDR2 (germline): SGHRS, YFSETQ. CDR3 length: 13 amino acids. Based on the CDR3 plus reference TRBV5-1 and TRBJ1-1, the full variable domain is KAGVTQTPRYLIKTRGQQVTLSCSPISGHRSVSWYQQTPGQGLQFLFEYFSETQRNKGNFPGRFSGRQFSNSRSEMNVSTLELGDSALYLCASSLGGSAEAFFGQGTRLTVV.

The chain combines TRBV7-9 with TRBJ1-2; the match to TRBD1 covers 7 bases. The CDR3 sequence is 16 residues long. Losses at the gene ends were 4 bases for V and 8 bases for J; bases not matched to a gene: 16. Germline V lookup: CDR1 SEHNR, CDR2 FQNEAQ (reference sequence). The CDR3 region is CASSSPTRGGREGYTF. CDR3 DNA: TGTGCCAGCAGCTCTCCCACTAGAGGGGGCCGGGAAGGCTACACCTTC.

This clonotype was detected a few times. The gene calls are TRBV20-1 and TRBJ2-5; no reliable D call. The J call may be mistaken, given a closer DNA end match to TRBJ2-7. The CDR3 contains 13 residues. Germline-derived CDR1 and CDR2 are DFQATT and SNEGSKA (reference sequence). The CDR3 DNA is TGCAGTGCTAGAGGCGTCGAATACTACGAGCAGTACTTC. Translated: CSARGVEYYEQYF.

In its sample, this clonotype was seen a few times. The chain couples TRBV7-2 to TRBJ2-7, with 8 bases fitting TRBD2. The CDR3 has 19 residues. V dropped 2 bases and J dropped 4; count of bases not matched to a gene: 19. Germline CDR1 reads SGHTA; CDR2 reads FQGNSA. CDR3 bases: TGTGCCAGCAGCTTACGAAACCCTAAACGGCGGGAGGCGTCTTACGAGCAGTACTTC. Amino acids: CASSLRNPKRREASYEQYF.

The chain employs TRBV6-5 and TRBJ1-4; D gene unclear. Looked up from germline, CDR1 is MNHEY and CDR2 is SVGAGI. The CDR3 consists of 14 residues. Trimming left V 6 bases short and J 0 bases short, with 8 bases between. Written as DNA, the CDR3 is TGTGCCAGCAGGCAAGGATCAACTAATGAAAAACTGTTTTTT. Translating gives CASRQGSTNEKLFF.

This sequence joins TRBV29-1 and TRBJ2-7; 7 nucleotides match TRBD2. Germline CDR1 SQVTM, CDR2 ANQGSEA. This CDR3 has 13 residues. The V segment lost 7 bases and the J segment 6 bases; nucleotides outside the gene matches: 12. CDR3 protein: CSGKGREMGEQYV. The CDR3 region has the DNA TGCAGCGGCAAAGGGCGGGAGATGGGCGAGCAGTACGTC.

The rearrangement joins TRBV7-3 to TRBJ2-3; TRBD2 aligns across 8 bases. The CDR3 has 13 amino acids. Germline loops: CDR1 SGHTA, CDR2 FQGTGA. V was pared by 5 bases and J by 4 bases, with 2 bases of the junction left unmatched. CDR3 nucleotides: TGTGCCAGCAGCGGGACTAGGGCAGATACGCAGTATTTT. This sequence encodes CASSGTRADTQYF.

The rearrangement uses TRBV29-1 and TRBJ2-1, with a tentative D call TRBD1 (6 bases). The DNA end is a closer match to TRBJ2-7, so the J assignment may be wrong. From germline, CDR1 is SQVTM and CDR2 ANQGSEA. This CDR3 is 16 amino acids long. CDR3 region: CSGTGHSEWSYNEQYF. CDR3 bases: TGCAGCGGGACGGGACATTCGGAGTGGTCCTACAATGAGCAGTACTTC.

This clonotype was observed a handful of times. The gene calls are TRBV29-1 and TRBJ2-1; D remains unclear. The CDR3 covers 10 residues. Germline-derived CDR1 and CDR2 are SQVTM and ANQGSEA. V was cut by 6 bases and J by 5 bases, with 5 bases left in between. The CDR3 loop is CSVTNNEQFF. CDR3 nucleotide sequence: TGCAGCGTCACCAACAATGAGCAGTTCTTC.

The rearrangement uses TRBV11-3 and TRBJ2-1; no clear D. V lost 1 base, J lost 5 bases, and 15 bases lay in between. The CDR3 length is 16 residues. Germline values: CDR1 SGHNT, CDR2 YENEEA. The chain's CDR3 is CASSLAPGLGNNEQFF. Here the CDR3 DNA reads TGTGCCAGCAGCTTAGCTCCGGGCCTGGGTAACAATGAGCAGTTCTTC. The full variable domain, completed using reference TRBV11-3 and TRBJ2-1, is EAGVVQSPRYKIIEKKQPVAFWCNPISGHNTLYWYLQNLGQGPELLIRYENEEAVDDSQLPKDRFSAERLKGVDSTLKIQPAELGDSAVYLCASSLAPGLGNNEQFFGPGTRLTVL.

This sequence joins TRBV25-1 and TRBJ2-1; D call uncertain. The CDR3 length is 13 residues. Germline CDR1 and CDR2: MGHDK and SYGVNS. Trimming took off 0 bases at V and 10 bases at J, with 10 bases between the two ends. The CDR3 nucleotides read TGTGCCAGCAGTGAATATTTCCGTGAAGAGCAGTTCTTC. Translation gives CASSEYFREEQFF.

The J gene is TRBJ2-1, the V gene TRBV21-1; TRBD1 reflects the table's D call only, with no check against the DNA. TRBV21-1 constitutes a pseudogene. CDR3 length: 16 amino acids. In nucleotides, the CDR3 is TGTGCCAGCAGCAGGGGGGACGCCCAGTGGGGGGGTGAGCAGTTCTTC. Protein: CASSRGDAQWGGEQFF.

V and J are TRBV27 and TRBJ1-4; tentatively, D is TRBD1 (5 bases). CDR1 is MNHEY, CDR2 SMNVEV, per germline (reference sequence). The V and J ends lost 6 bases and 7 bases respectively, with 33 bases between them. The CDR3 is 20 residues long. For the CDR3, the DNA is TGTGCCAGCAGATCGGGAGAGGTTACTCTGCAGGGACGTCTTGTTGAAAAACTGTTTTTT. Residues: CASRSGEVTLQGRLVEKLFF.